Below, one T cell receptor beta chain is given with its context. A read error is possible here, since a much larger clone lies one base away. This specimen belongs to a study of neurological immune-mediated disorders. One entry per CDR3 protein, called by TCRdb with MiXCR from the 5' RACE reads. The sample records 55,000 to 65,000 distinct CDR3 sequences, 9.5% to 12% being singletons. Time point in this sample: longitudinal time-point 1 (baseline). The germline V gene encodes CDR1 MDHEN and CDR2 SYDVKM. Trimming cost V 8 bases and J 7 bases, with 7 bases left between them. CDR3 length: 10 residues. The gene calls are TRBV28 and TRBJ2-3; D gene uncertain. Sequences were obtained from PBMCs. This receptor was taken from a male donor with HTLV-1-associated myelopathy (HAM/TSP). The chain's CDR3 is CASGRHTQYF. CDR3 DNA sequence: TGTGCCAGCGGGCGGCATACGCAGTATTTT.